The clone carrying this T cell receptor beta chain was detected a few times. This record comes from a study of T cell responses to AZD1222 COVID-19 vaccine. Assay: immunoSEQ multiplex PCR; the TCRdb copy retains only in-frame clones and omits some. The sample records 100,000 to 150,000 clones, roughly 93% being singletons. Trimming took off 4 bases at V and 2 bases at J, with 15 bases between the two ends. Per germline, CDR1 SGHNT and CDR2 YENEEA. This CDR3 contains 16 residues. The receptor's source is an adult who received the AZD1222 COVID-19 vaccine. The specimen was peripheral blood, collected 28 days after the second AZD1222 dose. This chain joins TRBV11-3 and TRBJ2-1; weak D call: TRBD2 (5 bases). In nucleotides, the CDR3 is TGTGCCAGCAGCTCATCCCCAATAGCGCCCTACAATGAGCAGTTCTTC. Translation gives CASSSSPIAPYNEQFF.